This T cell receptor beta chain stems from a study of T-cell reconstitution after alpha-beta-depleted transplantation in children. V lost 1 base, J lost 5 bases, and 15 bases lay in between. The germline V gene has CDR1 MGHRA and CDR2 YSYEKL. The CDR3 contains 16 residues. This clonotype has ten or more counts. Using unique molecular identifiers, the investigators prepared the TCRbeta library. From the PCR reads, TCRdb called clonotypes with MiXCR, one entry per CDR3 protein. The sample yields about 200,000 distinct CDR3 sequences, roughly 15% seen once. The source was PBMCs from the stem cell graft donor, collected from the stem cell graft. V usage is TRBV4-1 and J usage is TRBJ2-1; D is unclear. The sequence was collected from a human donor who donated a stem cell graft to a child with acute lymphoblastic leukemia. Written as DNA, the CDR3 is TGCGCCAGCAGCCAAGGCGACGGAACCACCGACAATGAGCAGTTCTTC. It translates to CASSQGDGTTDNEQFF.